What follows describes a single TCR beta chain. The antigen is undetermined. Assay: immunoSEQ multiplex PCR; the TCRdb copy retains only in-frame clones and omits some. Of about 120,000 clones listed, 88% are singletons. The record originates from a study of T cell responses to AZD1222 COVID-19 vaccine. Points from the study as a whole: Most donors were white British and more were female, and clonal diversity was possibly underestimated. Targets within unmutated variant regions were reportedly found for nearly half of spike-specific TCRs.

Germline CDR1 is SGHRS and CDR2 is YFSETQ. Trimming took off 0 bases at V and 0 bases at J, with 7 bases between the two ends. The CDR3 runs 14 residues. The chain joins TRBV5-1 to TRBJ2-7; D remains ambiguous. This specimen consisted of peripheral blood, obtained 28 days after the second AZD1222 dose. This receptor was obtained from an adult who received the AZD1222 COVID-19 vaccine. CDR3 DNA: TGCGCCAGCAGCTTGGAAAGTATCTCCTACGAGCAGTACTTC. Protein: CASSLESISYEQYF. Supplemented by reference TRBV5-1 and TRBJ2-7, the full variable domain reads KAGVTQTPRYLIKTRGQQVTLSCSPISGHRSVSWYQQTPGQGLQFLFEYFSETQRNKGNFPGRFSGRQFSNSRSEMNVSTLELGDSALYLCASSLESISYEQYFGPGTRLTVT.